This is a list of T cell receptor beta chains from one sample in a study of graft-versus-host responses after intestinal transplantation. The data were produced by immunoSEQ multiplex PCR, yet TCRdb's version contains in-frame clones alone and is incomplete. The profile shows some 15,000 clones, roughly 60% of them singletons. The sequenced sample was ileum tissue, obtained 524 days after transplant. The origin of the receptors is a human patient who received an intestinal transplant, so some T cells may come from the graft donor. The CDR3 runs from the conserved cysteine through the conserved F or W. A D gene is named only where the DNA matches it firmly. Clone size is shown for a subset of rows, as once, few, many or a class of expanded clone.

CDR3 protein: CASRRGTGSNQPQHF
CDR3 DNA: TGTGCCAGCAGGCGCGGGACAGGGTCCAATCAGCCCCAGCATTTT
V gene: TRBV6-5
clone size: -
J gene: TRBJ1-5
D gene: TRBD1

CDR3 protein: CAISGSGTMNEKLFF
CDR3 DNA: TGTGCCATCAGTGGTAGCGGGACCATGAATGAAAAACTGTTTTTT
V gene: TRBV10-3
clone size: few
J gene: TRBJ1-4
D gene: -

CDR3 protein: CASSRDIYEQYF
CDR3 DNA: TGTGCCAGCAGCCGGGACATCTACGAGCAGTACTTC
V gene: TRBV11-2
clone size: -
J gene: TRBJ2-7
D gene: -

CDR3 protein: CASSPKVGFTISGNTIYF
CDR3 DNA: TGTGCCAGCAGCCCAAAAGTCGGATTTACTATCTCTGGAAACACCATATATTTT
V gene: TRBV7-9
clone size: -
J gene: TRBJ1-3
D gene: -

CDR3 protein: CASSLEGASETQYF
CDR3 DNA: TGCGCCAGCAGCTTGGAGGGGGCGAGTGAGACCCAGTACTTC
V gene: TRBV5-1
clone size: -
J gene: TRBJ2-5
D gene: TRBD1

CDR3 protein: CASSPPGGAEAFF
CDR3 DNA: TGTGCCAGCAGCCCCCCCGGAGGGGCCGAAGCTTTCTTT
V gene: TRBV7-9
clone size: -
J gene: TRBJ1-1
D gene: -

CDR3 protein: CASSQDPGTSTYEQYF
CDR3 DNA: TGCGCCAGCAGCCAGGACCCCGGGACTAGCACCTACGAGCAGTACTTC
V gene: TRBV4-1
clone size: -
J gene: TRBJ2-7
D gene: TRBD2

CDR3 protein: CASSLGQQAFF
CDR3 DNA: TGTGCCAGCAGCTTGGGACAGCAAGCTTTCTTT
V gene: TRBV11-3
clone size: -
J gene: TRBJ1-1
D gene: TRBD1

CDR3 protein: CASSYEANYGYTF
CDR3 DNA: TGTGCCAGCAGTTACGAGGCTAACTATGGCTACACCTTC
V gene: TRBV6-5
clone size: large
J gene: TRBJ1-2
D gene: -

CDR3 protein: CASSLYGTGLQEQYF
CDR3 DNA: TGCGCCAGCAGCTTGTACGGGACAGGGCTCCAAGAGCAGTACTTC
V gene: TRBV5-1
clone size: once
J gene: TRBJ2-7
D gene: TRBD1

CDR3 protein: CAWSTTGQIYEQYF
CDR3 DNA: TGTGCCTGGAGTACCACAGGACAGATTTACGAGCAGTACTTC
V gene: TRBV30
clone size: -
J gene: TRBJ2-7
D gene: -

CDR3 protein: CAIRKAGDDEQYF
CDR3 DNA: TGTGCCATCAGGAAGGCGGGTGACGACGAGCAGTACTTC
V gene: TRBV10-3
clone size: -
J gene: TRBJ2-7
D gene: -

CDR3 protein: CASRLTGAPTEAFF
CDR3 DNA: TGTGCCAGCAGATTAACAGGGGCCCCAACTGAAGCTTTCTTT
V gene: TRBV7-9
clone size: -
J gene: TRBJ1-1
D gene: TRBD1

CDR3 protein: CAWRGPGSAFF
CDR3 DNA: TGTGCCTGGAGAGGGCCGGGATCGGCTTTCTTT
V gene: TRBV30
clone size: -
J gene: TRBJ1-1
D gene: -

CDR3 protein: CASSLRGLAGAGNEQFF
CDR3 DNA: TGCGCCAGCAGCTTACGAGGACTAGCGGGAGCAGGCAATGAGCAGTTCTTC
V gene: TRBV5-1
clone size: few
J gene: TRBJ2-1
D gene: TRBD2

CDR3 protein: CASSQRESHNEQFF
CDR3 DNA: TGTGCCAGCAGCCAAAGGGAGTCCCACAATGAGCAGTTCTTC
V gene: TRBV11-2
clone size: -
J gene: TRBJ2-1
D gene: -

CDR3 protein: CASSWDRDNYGYTF
CDR3 DNA: TGTGCCAGCAGTTGGGACAGGGATAACTATGGCTACACCTTC
V gene: TRBV6-5
clone size: few
J gene: TRBJ1-2
D gene: TRBD1

CDR3 protein: CASTGTSGANTGELFF
CDR3 DNA: TGTGCCAGTACCGGGACTAGCGGGGCTAACACCGGGGAGCTGTTTTTT
V gene: TRBV19
clone size: -
J gene: TRBJ2-2
D gene: TRBD2

CDR3 protein: CASSQGLAETYNEQFF
CDR3 DNA: TGTGCCAGCAGCCAGGGACTAGCGGAGACCTACAATGAGCAGTTCTTC
V gene: TRBV5-4
clone size: -
J gene: TRBJ2-1
D gene: TRBD2

CDR3 protein: CASTYAYEQYF
CDR3 DNA: TGTGCCAGCACCTATGCCTACGAGCAGTACTTC
V gene: TRBV6-6
clone size: few
J gene: TRBJ2-7
D gene: -

CDR3 protein: CASSQEHGQGVGNTIYF
CDR3 DNA: TGCGCCAGCAGCCAAGAGCATGGACAGGGGGTTGGAAACACCATATATTTT
V gene: TRBV4-3
clone size: -
J gene: TRBJ1-3
D gene: TRBD1

CDR3 protein: CASSLSRDEQFF
CDR3 DNA: TGTGCCAGCAGCTTATCGAGAGATGAGCAGTTCTTC
V gene: TRBV7-9
clone size: few
J gene: TRBJ2-1
D gene: -

CDR3 protein: CASGLSYEQYF
CDR3 DNA: TGCGCCTCTGGACTCTCCTACGAGCAGTACTTC
V gene: TRBV10-2
clone size: few
J gene: TRBJ2-7
D gene: -

CDR3 protein: CASSRTSNTGELFF
CDR3 DNA: TGTGCCAGCAGCAGGACTAGCAACACCGGGGAGCTGTTTTTT
V gene: TRBV9
clone size: -
J gene: TRBJ2-2
D gene: TRBD2

CDR3 protein: CASSAELVTYNEQFF
CDR3 DNA: TGTGCCAGCAGCGCCGAACTAGTAACCTACAATGAGCAGTTCTTC
V gene: TRBV9
clone size: -
J gene: TRBJ2-1
D gene: -

CDR3 protein: CASSLEGARAYEQYF
CDR3 DNA: TGTGCCAGCAGCTTAGAAGGGGCCAGGGCCTACGAGCAGTACTTC
V gene: TRBV7-9
clone size: -
J gene: TRBJ2-7
D gene: -

CDR3 protein: CASSESTGIGYTF
CDR3 DNA: TGCGCCAGCAGTGAGTCGACAGGGATTGGCTACACCTTC
V gene: TRBV10-2
clone size: -
J gene: TRBJ1-2
D gene: TRBD1

CDR3 protein: CASSQEAGTRETQYF
CDR3 DNA: TGCGCCAGCAGCCAAGAGGCCGGGACTCGGGAGACCCAGTACTTC
V gene: TRBV4-3
clone size: -
J gene: TRBJ2-5
D gene: -

CDR3 protein: CASSPGTSGVLGETQYF
CDR3 DNA: TGTGCCAGCAGCCCCGGGACTAGCGGGGTCTTAGGAGAGACCCAGTACTTC
V gene: TRBV7-9
clone size: few
J gene: TRBJ2-5
D gene: TRBD2

CDR3 protein: CAWKGGTGGRDNSPLHF
CDR3 DNA: TGTGCCTGGAAGGGCGGGACAGGGGGCAGAGATAATTCACCCCTCCACTTT
V gene: TRBV30
clone size: few
J gene: TRBJ1-6
D gene: TRBD1

CDR3 protein: CASSLRRGNTEAFF
CDR3 DNA: TGTGCCAGCAGCTTACGGAGGGGGAACACTGAAGCTTTCTTT
V gene: TRBV7-2
clone size: few
J gene: TRBJ1-1
D gene: -

CDR3 protein: CASTLTGGETQYF
CDR3 DNA: TGTGCCAGCACCCTAACAGGGGGCGAGACCCAGTACTTC
V gene: TRBV6-1
clone size: -
J gene: TRBJ2-5
D gene: TRBD1

CDR3 protein: CASSHGLAGPFSYNEQFF
CDR3 DNA: TGTGCCAGCAGCCATGGACTAGCGGGCCCCTTCTCCTACAATGAGCAGTTCTTC
V gene: TRBV7-2
clone size: -
J gene: TRBJ2-1
D gene: TRBD2

CDR3 protein: CASTQTSGGIYEQYF
CDR3 DNA: TGTGCCAGCACCCAAACTAGCGGGGGTATCTACGAGCAGTACTTC
V gene: TRBV6-6
clone size: -
J gene: TRBJ2-7
D gene: TRBD2

CDR3 protein: CASSQDRDRGREQYF
CDR3 DNA: TGCGCCAGCAGCCAAGACCGGGACAGGGGTCGCGAGCAGTACTTC
V gene: TRBV4-3
clone size: -
J gene: TRBJ2-7
D gene: TRBD1

CDR3 protein: CASSLVLATGELFF
CDR3 DNA: TGTGCCAGCAGCTTAGTTCTAGCGACCGGGGAGCTGTTTTTT
V gene: TRBV7-2
clone size: -
J gene: TRBJ2-2
D gene: -

CDR3 protein: CPPRGNGQGTYEQYF
CDR3 DNA: TGTCCCCCCCGAGGGAACGGACAGGGAACCTACGAGCAGTACTTC
V gene: TRBV25-1
clone size: few
J gene: TRBJ2-7
D gene: TRBD1

CDR3 protein: CASSSDRASGEQYF
CDR3 DNA: TGTGCCAGCAGCTCCGACAGGGCCTCAGGGGAGCAGTACTTC
V gene: TRBV7-2
clone size: -
J gene: TRBJ2-7
D gene: TRBD1

CDR3 protein: CASSQPRGISYNEQFF
CDR3 DNA: TGTGCCAGCAGCCAACCCAGGGGGATCTCCTACAATGAGCAGTTCTTC
V gene: TRBV14
clone size: -
J gene: TRBJ2-1
D gene: TRBD1

CDR3 protein: CASSPTGSTYNSPLHF
CDR3 DNA: TGTGCCAGTAGTCCGACAGGGAGCACCTATAATTCACCCCTCCACTTT
V gene: TRBV19
clone size: few
J gene: TRBJ1-6
D gene: TRBD1

CDR3 protein: CASVRLRWGQRYNTDTQYF
CDR3 DNA: TGTGCCAGCGTCCGACTACGGTGGGGTCAACGCTATAACACAGATACGCAGTATTTT
V gene: TRBV21-1
clone size: -
J gene: TRBJ2-3
D gene: -

CDR3 protein: CASSLGSQGITGELFF
CDR3 DNA: TGTGCCAGCAGCTTAGGCTCACAGGGAATCACCGGGGAGCTGTTTTTT
V gene: TRBV7-6
clone size: few
J gene: TRBJ2-2
D gene: -

CDR3 protein: CASSPVGGQIYGYTF
CDR3 DNA: TGTGCCAGCTCACCAGTTGGGGGACAGATTTATGGCTACACCTTC
V gene: TRBV18
clone size: -
J gene: TRBJ1-2
D gene: TRBD1

CDR3 protein: CASSRDRVDEQYF
CDR3 DNA: TGTGCCAGCTCCCGGGACAGGGTGGACGAGCAGTACTTC
V gene: TRBV18
clone size: -
J gene: TRBJ2-7
D gene: TRBD1

CDR3 protein: CASSQAASAYEQYF
CDR3 DNA: TGCGCCAGCAGCCAAGCCGCGTCGGCCTACGAGCAGTACTTC
V gene: TRBV4-3
clone size: -
J gene: TRBJ2-7
D gene: -

CDR3 protein: CASSSGTGNGYTF
CDR3 DNA: TGTGCCAGTAGTTCCGGGACAGGTAATGGCTACACCTTC
V gene: TRBV19
clone size: -
J gene: TRBJ1-2
D gene: TRBD1

CDR3 protein: CASSYPAGFGNTIYF
CDR3 DNA: TGTGCCAGCAGTTACCCCGCAGGCTTTGGAAACACCATATATTTT
V gene: TRBV6-5
clone size: -
J gene: TRBJ1-3
D gene: -

CDR3 protein: CASSQDWGEEGGTEAFF
CDR3 DNA: TGTGCCAGCAGCCAAGATTGGGGGGAAGAAGGAGGGACTGAAGCTTTCTTT
V gene: TRBV14
clone size: -
J gene: TRBJ1-1
D gene: -